This record covers a single TCR beta chain. Its antigen is as yet unknown. The CDR3 sequence is 16 residues long. Per germline, CDR1 LGHDT and CDR2 YNNKEL (reference sequence). V lost 0 bases, J lost 8 bases, and 14 bases lay in between. Original data processing: Clinicopathological groups supplied CDR3 differences that were used to build a distant-metastasis classifier for papillary thyroid cancer. TCRdb redid the clone calls on the PCR reads using MiXCR. TCRdb, not the original authors, processed these V and J calls. The sample holds about 19,000 clones; roughly 17% are singletons and the top ten take approximately 17%. The sample comes from a study of metastatic and nonmetastatic thyroid tumors. Study summary: Comparative analysis of repertoires was undertaken across blood and tumor or nodule tissue obtained from malignant and benign thyroid patients. Study-wide results and limits: When malignant thyroid tumors were compared with benign nodules, TCR beta diversity was reportedly significantly higher in the malignant tumors. This held in both blood and tumor samples.

No treatment had been given to any patient before thyroid surgery. The specimen was blood. This TCR derives from a male donor with papillary thyroid cancer or a benign thyroid nodule (not recorded which). Some clones in this sample may be carry-over from other donors' samples. This chain connects TRBV3-1 to TRBJ2-6; tentatively, D is TRBD2 (6 bases). CDR3 residues: CASSQDSGSGSNVLTF. The CDR3 bases are TGTGCCAGCAGCCAAGATAGCGGCTCCGGGTCCAACGTCCTGACTTTC.